Listed below are T cell receptor beta chains from one sample, sequenced in a study of T cell repertoires in cytomegalovirus infection. One entry per CDR3 protein results from TCRdb running MiXCR on the reads. Of about 450,000 distinct CDR3 sequences in the sample, approximately 31% were seen once. Sequencing used PBMCs. These receptors originate from a human donor in good health (CMV status not recorded). Some clones in this sample may be carry-over from other donors' samples. The CDR3 runs from the conserved cysteine through the conserved F or W. D genes are given only for firm matches. Clone sizes are given selectively: once, few, many, or a class where the clone is expanded.

CDR3nt: TGTGCCAGCAGTCCTCGACAGGCCGGCTATGGCTACACCTTC; CDR3aa: CASSPRQAGYGYTF; d_gene: .; j_gene: TRBJ1-2; abundance: .; v_gene: TRBV6-6
CDR3nt: TGTGCCAGTAGTATGCTCGGTTACCCCTACGAGCAGTACTTC; CDR3aa: CASSMLGYPYEQYF; d_gene: .; j_gene: TRBJ2-7; abundance: .; v_gene: TRBV19
CDR3nt: TGTGCCAGCAGCCCAAACGTATGTGCGAATCAGCCCCAGCATTTT; CDR3aa: CASSPNVCANQPQHF; d_gene: .; j_gene: TRBJ1-5; abundance: .; v_gene: TRBV7-2
CDR3nt: TGTGCCACCAGTGACAATGGACAGGGACGAACAGATACGCAGTATTTT; CDR3aa: CATSDNGQGRTDTQYF; d_gene: TRBD1; j_gene: TRBJ2-3; abundance: few; v_gene: TRBV24-1
CDR3nt: TGTGCCAGTAGTAACCAGGGTAGGGCAGATACGCAGTATTTT; CDR3aa: CASSNQGRADTQYF; d_gene: .; j_gene: TRBJ2-3; abundance: few; v_gene: TRBV19
CDR3nt: TGTGCCAGCAGCTTCCTCGGGACTTCTAACTATGGCTACACCTTC; CDR3aa: CASSFLGTSNYGYTF; d_gene: .; j_gene: TRBJ1-2; abundance: few; v_gene: TRBV7-6
CDR3nt: TGTGCTAGTGGTTTGGACCCGGTCGGGTTCGGCACAGATACGCAGTATTTT; CDR3aa: CASGLDPVGFGTDTQYF; d_gene: .; j_gene: TRBJ2-3; abundance: .; v_gene: TRBV12-5
CDR3nt: TGTGCCAGCAGCTTAGCCCCGGGACCTAATGAAAAACTGTTTTTT; CDR3aa: CASSLAPGPNEKLFF; d_gene: .; j_gene: TRBJ1-4; abundance: few; v_gene: TRBV11-2
CDR3nt: TGTGCCAGCTCGGGAGCGGGAAACACCATATATTTT; CDR3aa: CASSGAGNTIYF; d_gene: .; j_gene: TRBJ1-3; abundance: .; v_gene: TRBV28
CDR3nt: TGTGCCAGCAGTTACTCCCAGACGTTGCCCACGCAACGTGAGCAGTTCTTC; CDR3aa: CASSYSQTLPTQREQFF; d_gene: .; j_gene: TRBJ2-1; abundance: few; v_gene: TRBV6-2/TRBV6-3
CDR3nt: TGTGCCAGCAGCCTGAGTAACACCGGGGAGCTGTTTTTT; CDR3aa: CASSLSNTGELFF; d_gene: .; j_gene: TRBJ2-2; abundance: many; v_gene: TRBV4-2
CDR3nt: TGTGCCAGCAGCCCACCAACCACAGATTCGCTGTATTTT; CDR3aa: CASSPPTTDSLYF; d_gene: .; j_gene: TRBJ2-3; abundance: .; v_gene: TRBV7-2
CDR3nt: TGTGCCAGCAGTGAAGAGAGGGGGAATGAGCAGTTCTTC; CDR3aa: CASSEERGNEQFF; d_gene: .; j_gene: TRBJ2-1; abundance: few; v_gene: TRBV2
CDR3nt: TGTGCCAGCAGCTTAGCGGGGCTCGGGGAGACCCAGTACTTC; CDR3aa: CASSLAGLGETQYF; d_gene: .; j_gene: TRBJ2-5; abundance: many; v_gene: TRBV7-2
CDR3nt: TGTGCCAGCAGCCCGGGACATTTCCAAGAGACCCAGTACTTC; CDR3aa: CASSPGHFQETQYF; d_gene: .; j_gene: TRBJ2-5; abundance: .; v_gene: TRBV27